One and the same sample provided the 2 T cell receptor beta chains below, sequenced in a study of radiotherapy plus CTLA-4 blockade in lung cancer. Produced via immunoSEQ multiplex PCR; TCRdb's table is partial and in-frame only. The sample has some 49,000 clones, 80% to 90% seen once. This specimen was peripheral blood, taken from a patient treated with radiotherapy plus ipilimumab. The source is a human donor with non-small cell lung cancer whose response to radiotherapy plus ipilimumab could not be evaluated.

The V gene is TRBV7-9, the J gene TRBJ2-1; 7 bases are shared with TRBD1. Germline V gives CDR1 SEHNR, CDR2 FQNEAQ (reference sequence). Unmatched junction bases numbered 8, after V lost 1 base and J lost 2 bases. CDR3 length: 17 amino acids. The CDR3 DNA reads as TGTGCCAGCAGCTTAGTAGTCGGACAGGACACCTACAATGAGCAGTTCTTC. Translating gives CASSLVVGQDTYNEQFF.

The chain couples TRBV30 to TRBJ1-5; 7 nucleotides match TRBD1. After removal of 3 bases from V and 3 bases from J, the junction contained 5 bases not matched to a gene. CDR3 length: 14 residues. Germline CDR1 and CDR2: GTSNPN and SVGIG (reference sequence). The CDR3 reads CAWSRDSFNQPQHF. Here the CDR3 DNA reads TGTGCCTGGAGCAGGGACAGCTTCAATCAGCCCCAGCATTTT.